These 22 T cell receptor beta chains were all obtained from the same sample, sequenced in a study of shared clonotypes between healthy human individuals. TCRdb keeps only in-frame clones here, not all; method: immunoSEQ multiplex PCR. This repertoire shows over 2 million clones, around 92% found once; its top ten account for 0.37%. Sequencing was done on a sample of naive CD4+ T cells from PBMCs. Subset meaning: CD45RA+ positively selected. These receptors were obtained from a man between 18 and 29 years old in good health. Some clones in this sample may be carry-over from other donors' samples.

The rearrangement links TRBV28 to TRBJ2-1, with 9 bases matching TRBD2. This CDR3 contains 15 residues. Germline-derived CDR1 and CDR2 are MDHEN and SYDVKM. Losses at the gene ends were 10 bases for V and 2 bases for J; bases not matched to a gene: 9. CDR3 bases: TGTGCCACCTACCCCGGACTAGCGACCTACAATGAGCAGTTCTTC. The encoded protein is CATYPGLATYNEQFF.

This chain links TRBV28 with TRBJ2-7; 8 nucleotides match TRBD1. CDR1 and CDR2 (germline): MDHEN, SYDVKM. With 2 bases clipped from V and 3 bases from J, the junction kept 3 bases outside the gene matches. This CDR3 comprises 14 residues. CDR3 in DNA: TGTGCCAGCAGTTTAAATGGACAGGGCTACGAGCAGTACTTC. Translating it yields CASSLNGQGYEQYF.

The chain carries TRBV7-7 and TRBJ1-1; unclear D gene. Germline CDR1 and CDR2: SSHAT and FNYEAQ (reference sequence). The V end lost 6 bases, the J end lost 6 bases, and 14 bases lay between the germline ends. The CDR3 runs to 13 residues. The CDR3 nucleotides are TGTGCCAGCAGTCCTAATCGGGAAGCTGAAGCTTTCTTT. Its translation is CASSPNREAEAFF.

V is TRBV30 and J is TRBJ1-4, with a weak D call TRBD1 (6 bases). The CDR3 covers 14 residues. V dropped 0 bases and J dropped 7 bases, with 12 bases sitting between them. CDR1 is GTSNPN and CDR2 is SVGIG in the germline V gene (reference sequence). In nucleotides, the CDR3 is TGTGCCTGGAGTGTAAGGGGGGTGGGTGAAAAACTGTTTTTT. It codes for CAWSVRGVGEKLFF.

The J gene is TRBJ1-2, the V gene TRBV28, with a tentative D call TRBD1 (5 bases). Per germline, CDR1 MDHEN and CDR2 SYDVKM. Trimming removed 10 bases at V and 4 bases at J, with 16 bases between. This CDR3 contains 13 residues. CDR3: CATLISGGYGYTF. CDR3 DNA sequence: TGTGCCACCCTCATTTCGGGGGGCTATGGCTACACCTTC.

V gene TRBV5-4 combines with J gene TRBJ2-4; 12 nucleotides agree with TRBD1. Per germline, CDR1 SGHNT and CDR2 YYREEE (reference sequence). The J segment lost 9 bases and the V segment lost 5 bases, leaving 9 bases of the junction unmatched. CDR3 length: 15 residues. CDR3 nucleotides: TGTGCCAGCAGTCCCGGGACAGGGGGCGCTCCCATTCAGTACTTC. This gives the protein CASSPGTGGAPIQYF.

This chain joins TRBV5-4 and TRBJ1-1, with D possibly matching TRBD1 (5 bases). Germline V gene sequence: CDR1 SGHNT, CDR2 YYREEE (reference sequence). Trimming removed 1 base at V and 1 base at J, with 11 bases between. CDR3 length: 15 amino acids. As DNA, the CDR3 is TGTGCCAGCAGCTTGTCAGTCGGGGCGAACACTGAAGCTTTCTTT. Its translation: CASSLSVGANTEAFF.

This clone was observed once. The chain carries TRBV28 and TRBJ2-7, with TRBD1 identical over 9 bases. This CDR3 has 15 residues. The junction had 6 bases not matched to a gene; V was cut back by 5 bases and J by 1 base. Germline lookup yields CDR1 MDHEN and CDR2 SYDVKM. The DNA of the CDR3 is TGTGCCAGCAGTACCGCCGGGACAGGGTCCTACGAGCAGTACTTC. Protein sequence: CASSTAGTGSYEQYF. Supplemented by reference TRBV28 and TRBJ2-7, the full variable domain reads DVKVTQSSRYLVKRTGEKVFLECVQDMDHENMFWYRQDPGLGLRLIYFSYDVKMKEKGDIPEGYSVSREKKERFSLILESASTNQTSMYLCASSTAGTGSYEQYFGPGTRLTVT.

The V gene is TRBV19, the J gene TRBJ1-1; D is unresolved. The CDR3 has 11 amino acids. CDR1 and CDR2 from the germline V gene are LNHDA and SQIVND (reference sequence). Trimming took off 4 bases at V and 5 bases at J, with 5 bases between the two ends. The CDR3 DNA reads as TGTGCCAGTAGTAAAGGGACTGAAGCTTTCTTT. Its translation is CASSKGTEAFF.

The genes are TRBV6-1 and TRBJ2-2; weak D call: TRBD1 (5 bases). This CDR3 is built from 13 residues. Germline values: CDR1 MNHNS, CDR2 SASEGT. V gave up 11 bases and J gave up 6 bases, with 16 bases separating them. The CDR3 region has the DNA TGTGCCGGGGCGGAGACGGTCGCCGGGGAGCTGTTTTTT. Translating it yields CAGAETVAGELFF.

This chain links TRBV11-2 with TRBJ2-1, with 7 positions matching TRBD2. The trim removed 4 bases at V and 6 bases at J, leaving 9 bases unmatched. The CDR3 runs 15 residues. The V gene's germline CDR1 is SGHAT and CDR2 FQNNGV. The CDR3 region is CASSWSGMLPNEQFF. In DNA form, the CDR3 reads TGTGCCAGCAGCTGGAGCGGGATGTTGCCCAATGAGCAGTTCTTC.

This sequence joins TRBV7-2 and TRBJ2-2, with a tentative D call TRBD1 (5 bases). The germline CDR1 and CDR2 sequences are SGHTA and FQGNSA. This CDR3 region has 15 residues. The V and J ends lost 1 base and 6 bases respectively, with 12 bases between them. The CDR3 loop reads CASSLGPRVAGELFF. The CDR3 DNA reads TGTGCCAGCAGCTTAGGGCCCAGGGTGGCCGGGGAGCTGTTTTTT.

The genes are TRBV5-1 and TRBJ1-3; D possibly corresponds to TRBD1 (6 bases). From germline, CDR1 is SGHRS and CDR2 YFSETQ. V was clipped by 4 bases and J by 2 bases, with 19 bases between them. There are 17 residues in the CDR3. CDR3 sequence (DNA): TGCGCCAGCAGCCCGACGCGGGGACAACTCGCTGGAAACACCATATATTTT. This translates into CASSPTRGQLAGNTIYF.

This clone has a handful of counts. The V and J genes are TRBV2 and TRBJ1-1, with 7 nucleotides matching TRBD1. The CDR3 is 12 residues long. Germline CDR1 SNHLY, CDR2 FYNNEI. The V segment lost 9 bases and the J segment 5 bases; nucleotides outside the gene matches: 6. The CDR3 reads CASTRQGTEAFF. CDR3 coding DNA: TGTGCCAGTACCCGACAGGGAACTGAAGCTTTCTTT.

The rearrangement links TRBV5-1 to TRBJ2-1, with 11 nucleotides matching TRBD2. The CDR3 consists of 19 residues. Trimming at V came to 4 bases and at J to 4 bases, leaving 16 bases not matched to a gene. Germline CDR1 is SGHRS and CDR2 is YFSETQ. CDR3 sequence (DNA): TGCGCCAGCAGCCCCGGGGGTACTAGCGGGAGTGAATGGTACAATGAGCAGTTCTTC. It specifies CASSPGGTSGSEWYNEQFF.

The chain combines TRBV19 with TRBJ2-7; D is perhaps TRBD2 (5 bases). Trimming removed 9 bases from V and 1 base from J, with 22 bases in between. There are 16 residues in the CDR3. The germline CDR1 and CDR2 sequences are LNHDA and SQIVND (reference sequence). CDR3 residues: CASRARAADGSYEQYF. The CDR3 bases are TGTGCCAGCCGAGCGAGGGCGGCGGACGGGTCCTACGAGCAGTACTTC.

The chain is built from TRBV30 and TRBJ2-7, with TRBD1 matching over 7 bases. The germline V gene has CDR1 GTSNPN and CDR2 SVGIG (reference sequence). The CDR3 length is 11 residues. The CDR3 coding sequence is TGTGTGGGACAGCAAACCTACGAGCAGTACTTC. Translated: CVGQQTYEQYF.

This chain connects TRBV11-2 to TRBJ2-1; 8 bases agree with TRBD2. Trimming removed 4 bases from V and 7 bases from J; junction bases left unmatched: 6. In germline, CDR1 is SGHAT, CDR2 FQNNGV. The CDR3 extends over 14 amino acids. The chain's CDR3 is CASSSLSGINEQFF. In DNA form, the CDR3 reads TGTGCCAGCAGCTCCCTTAGCGGGATAAATGAGCAGTTCTTC.

The rearrangement links TRBV7-3 to TRBJ2-1, with 11 bases fitting TRBD2. Germline V gives CDR1 SGHTA, CDR2 FQGTGA. The V and J ends lost 5 bases and 4 bases, in that order; junction bases with no gene match: 7. This CDR3 has 16 amino acids. The CDR3 sequence: CASSHGGTSGYNEQFF. CDR3 bases: TGTGCCAGCAGCCATGGGGGGACTAGCGGTTACAATGAGCAGTTCTTC.

This clone was observed a few times. The sample contains more than one DNA sequence encoding this CDR3. This rearrangement joins TRBV5-1 to TRBJ1-5, with D unclear. V dropped 0 bases and J dropped 6 bases, with 10 bases sitting between them. This CDR3 is 14 amino acids long. Germline CDR1 is SGHRS and CDR2 is YFSETQ. The CDR3 DNA follows: TGCGCCAGCAGCTTGGATCGGGGAGGTCAGCCCCAGCATTTT. It encodes CASSLDRGGQPQHF.

In its sample, this clone was seen a few times. This chain joins TRBV2 and TRBJ1-1, with D unresolved. The ends were cut back, 1 base at V and 4 bases at J, with 1 base in the middle. CDR3 length: 11 amino acids. CDR1 is SNHLY and CDR2 is FYNNEI in the germline V gene. The CDR3 here is CASSEVTEAFF. CDR3 coding DNA: TGTGCCAGCAGTGAAGTCACTGAAGCTTTCTTT. Full variable domain (missing parts from reference TRBV2 and TRBJ1-1): EPEVTQTPSHQVTQMGQEVILRCVPISNHLYFYWYRQILGQKVEFLVSFYNNEISEKSEIFDDQFSVERPDGSNFTLKIRSTKLEDSAMYFCASSEVTEAFFGQGTRLTVV.

V usage is TRBV28 and J usage is TRBJ2-7, with 9 bases that match TRBD2. The junction had 10 bases not matched to a gene; V was cut back by 3 bases and J by 1 base. Germline V lookup: CDR1 MDHEN, CDR2 SYDVKM. This CDR3 spans 17 amino acids. CDR3 amino acids: CASSFPRGLAGSYEQYF. Here the CDR3 DNA reads TGTGCCAGCAGTTTCCCCCGGGGGCTAGCGGGATCCTACGAGCAGTACTTC.